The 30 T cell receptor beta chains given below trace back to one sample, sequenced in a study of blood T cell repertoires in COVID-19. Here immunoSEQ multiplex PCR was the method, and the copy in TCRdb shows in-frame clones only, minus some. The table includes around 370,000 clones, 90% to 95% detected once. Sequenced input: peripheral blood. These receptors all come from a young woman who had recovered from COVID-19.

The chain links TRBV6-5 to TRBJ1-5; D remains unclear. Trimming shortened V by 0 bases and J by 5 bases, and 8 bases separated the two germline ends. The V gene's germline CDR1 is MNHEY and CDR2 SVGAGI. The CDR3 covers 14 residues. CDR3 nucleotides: TGTGCCAGCAGTTACTCTCGAGCCGATCAGCCCCAGCATTTT. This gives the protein CASSYSRADQPQHF.

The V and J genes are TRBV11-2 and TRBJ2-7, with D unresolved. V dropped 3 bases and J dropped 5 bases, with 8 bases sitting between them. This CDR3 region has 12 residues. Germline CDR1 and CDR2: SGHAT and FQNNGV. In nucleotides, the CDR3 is TGTGCCAGCAGCTTCTATAGAAACGAGCAGTACGTC. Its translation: CASSFYRNEQYV.

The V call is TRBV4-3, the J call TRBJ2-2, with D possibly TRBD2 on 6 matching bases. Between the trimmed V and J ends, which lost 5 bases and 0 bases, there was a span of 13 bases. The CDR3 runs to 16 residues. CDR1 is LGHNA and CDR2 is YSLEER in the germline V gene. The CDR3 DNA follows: TGCGCCAGCAGCGTTAGGGAGGACTCGAACACCGGGGAGCTGTTTTTT. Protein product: CASSVREDSNTGELFF.

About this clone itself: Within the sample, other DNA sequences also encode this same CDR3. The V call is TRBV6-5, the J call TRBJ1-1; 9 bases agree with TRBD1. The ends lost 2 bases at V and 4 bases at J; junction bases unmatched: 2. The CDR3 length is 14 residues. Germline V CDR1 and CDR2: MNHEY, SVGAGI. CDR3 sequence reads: CASSYGQGSTEAFF. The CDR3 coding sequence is TGTGCCAGCAGTTACGGACAGGGGAGCACTGAAGCTTTCTTT.

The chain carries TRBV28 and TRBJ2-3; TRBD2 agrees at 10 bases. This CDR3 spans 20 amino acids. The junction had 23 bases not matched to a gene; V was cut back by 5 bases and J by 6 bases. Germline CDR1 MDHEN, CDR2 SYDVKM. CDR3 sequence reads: CASSPLGAGGGQGGYDTQYF. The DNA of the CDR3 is TGTGCCAGCAGTCCCTTGGGAGCGGGAGGGGGTCAAGGGGGATACGATACGCAGTATTTT.

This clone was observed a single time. This CDR3 reads CASSRGGANYGYTF. CDR3 coding DNA: TGTGCCAGCAGTCGAGGGGGAGCTAACTATGGCTACACCTTC. The chain joins TRBV6-5 to TRBJ1-2; maybe TRBD1 (6 bases). V lost 5 bases and J 0 bases, leaving 10 bases between the germline ends. CDR3 length equals 14 residues. Germline V gene sequence: CDR1 MNHEY, CDR2 SVGAGI.

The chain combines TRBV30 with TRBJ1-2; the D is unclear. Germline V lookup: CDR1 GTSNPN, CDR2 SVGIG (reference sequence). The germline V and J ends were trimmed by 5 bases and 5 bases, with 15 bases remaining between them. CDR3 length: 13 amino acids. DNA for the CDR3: TGTGCCTGGGGGAGTGCAATCTTTTATGGCTACACCTTC. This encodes CAWGSAIFYGYTF.

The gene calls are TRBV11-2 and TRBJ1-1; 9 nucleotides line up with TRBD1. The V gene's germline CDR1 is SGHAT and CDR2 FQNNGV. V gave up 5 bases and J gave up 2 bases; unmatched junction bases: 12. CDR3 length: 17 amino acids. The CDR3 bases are TGTGCCAGCAGCCCCGGGACAGGGAGAAAGGGTAACACTGAAGCTTTCTTT. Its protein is CASSPGTGRKGNTEAFF.

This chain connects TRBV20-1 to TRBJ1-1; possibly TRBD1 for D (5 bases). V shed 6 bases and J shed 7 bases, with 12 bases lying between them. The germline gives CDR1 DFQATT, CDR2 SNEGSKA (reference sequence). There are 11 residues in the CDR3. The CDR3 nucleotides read TGCAGTGCGTTAGACAGCTATGAAGCTTTCTTT. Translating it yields CSALDSYEAFF.

CDR3 in amino acids: CASSLRSGIREFF. The CDR3 DNA is TGTGCCAGCAGCTTGAGGAGCGGGATCCGGGAGTTCTTC. This rearrangement joins TRBV5-4 to TRBJ2-1, with 7 bases lining up with TRBD2. Germline loops: CDR1 SGHNT, CDR2 YYREEE (reference sequence). With 1 base clipped from V and 14 bases from J, the junction kept 9 bases outside the gene matches. This CDR3 is built from 13 residues.

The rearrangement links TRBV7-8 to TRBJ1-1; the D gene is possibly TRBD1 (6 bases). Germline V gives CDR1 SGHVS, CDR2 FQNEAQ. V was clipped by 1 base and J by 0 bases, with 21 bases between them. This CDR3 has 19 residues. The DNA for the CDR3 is TGTGCCAGCAGCTTAGGTCGTCGTGTTGGGGGCGAGATGAACACTGAAGCTTTCTTT. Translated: CASSLGRRVGGEMNTEAFF.

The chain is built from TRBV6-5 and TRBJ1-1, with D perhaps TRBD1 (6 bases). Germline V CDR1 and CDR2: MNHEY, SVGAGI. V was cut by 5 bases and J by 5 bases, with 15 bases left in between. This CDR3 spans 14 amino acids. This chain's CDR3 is CASSPRGGRTEAFF. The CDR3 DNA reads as TGTGCCAGCAGTCCCCGTGGGGGCCGGACTGAAGCTTTCTTT.

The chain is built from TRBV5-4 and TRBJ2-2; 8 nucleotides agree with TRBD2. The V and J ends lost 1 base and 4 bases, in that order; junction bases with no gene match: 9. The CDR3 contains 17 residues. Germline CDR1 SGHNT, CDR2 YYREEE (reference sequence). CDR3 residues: CASSLPLTSGSTGELFF. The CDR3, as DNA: TGTGCCAGCAGCTTGCCGTTGACAAGCGGGAGCACCGGGGAGCTGTTTTTT.

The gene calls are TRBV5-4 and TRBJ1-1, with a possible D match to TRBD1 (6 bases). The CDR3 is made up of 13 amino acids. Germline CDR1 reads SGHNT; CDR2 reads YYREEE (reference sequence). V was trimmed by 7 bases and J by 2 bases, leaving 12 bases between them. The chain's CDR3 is CASRRTENTEAFF. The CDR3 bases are TGTGCCAGCCGACGGACAGAAAACACTGAAGCTTTCTTT.

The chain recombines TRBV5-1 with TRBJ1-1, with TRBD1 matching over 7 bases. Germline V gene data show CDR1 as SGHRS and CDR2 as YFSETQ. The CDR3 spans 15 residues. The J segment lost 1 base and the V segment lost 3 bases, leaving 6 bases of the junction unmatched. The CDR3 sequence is CASSWRQGPNTEAFF. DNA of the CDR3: TGCGCCAGCAGCTGGCGACAGGGTCCGAACACTGAAGCTTTCTTT.

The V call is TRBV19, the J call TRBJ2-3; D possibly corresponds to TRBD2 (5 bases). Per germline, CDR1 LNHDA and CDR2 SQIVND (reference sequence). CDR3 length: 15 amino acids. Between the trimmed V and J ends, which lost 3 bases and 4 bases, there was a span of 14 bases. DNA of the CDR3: TGTGCCAGTAGTATGGCTAGCCATTCCCCAGATACGCAGTATTTT. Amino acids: CASSMASHSPDTQYF.

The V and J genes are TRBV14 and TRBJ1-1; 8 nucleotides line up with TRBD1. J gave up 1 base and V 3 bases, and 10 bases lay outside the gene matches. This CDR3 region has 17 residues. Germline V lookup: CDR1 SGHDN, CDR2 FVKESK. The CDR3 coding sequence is TGTGCCAGCAGCCAGACAGGGGCGAACTCCACGAACACTGAAGCTTTCTTT. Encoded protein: CASSQTGANSTNTEAFF.

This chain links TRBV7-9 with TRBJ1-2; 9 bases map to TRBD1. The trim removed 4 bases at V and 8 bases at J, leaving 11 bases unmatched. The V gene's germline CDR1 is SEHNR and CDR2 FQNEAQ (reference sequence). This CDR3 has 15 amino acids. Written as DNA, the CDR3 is TGTGCCAGCAGCTCCCGGGACAGGGCCCAGGGGGGCTACACCTTC. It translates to CASSSRDRAQGGYTF.

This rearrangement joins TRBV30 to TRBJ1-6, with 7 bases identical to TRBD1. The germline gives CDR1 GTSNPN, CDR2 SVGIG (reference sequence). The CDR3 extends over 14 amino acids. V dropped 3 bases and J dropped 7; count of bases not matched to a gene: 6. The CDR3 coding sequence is TGTGCCTGGAGCCAAGGGGGCCAGAATTCACCCCTCCACTTT. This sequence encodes CAWSQGGQNSPLHF. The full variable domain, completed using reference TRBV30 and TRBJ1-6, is SQTIHQWPATLVQPVGSPLSLECTVEGTSNPNLYWYRQAAGRGLQLLFYSVGIGQISSEVPQNLSASRPQDRQFILSSKKLLLSDSGFYLCAWSQGGQNSPLHFGNGTRLTVT.

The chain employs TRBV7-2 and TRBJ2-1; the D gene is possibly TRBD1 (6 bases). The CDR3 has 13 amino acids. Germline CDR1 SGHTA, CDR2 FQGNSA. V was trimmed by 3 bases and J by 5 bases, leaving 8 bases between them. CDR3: CASSLGQNNEQFF. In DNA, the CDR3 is TGTGCCAGCAGCTTGGGACAAAACAATGAGCAGTTCTTC.

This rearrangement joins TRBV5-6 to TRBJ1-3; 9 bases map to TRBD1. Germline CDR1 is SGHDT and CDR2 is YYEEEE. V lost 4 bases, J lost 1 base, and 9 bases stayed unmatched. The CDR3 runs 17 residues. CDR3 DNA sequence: TGTGCCAGCAGCACGGTAAACAGGGGGCAATCTGGAAACACCATATATTTT. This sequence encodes CASSTVNRGQSGNTIYF.

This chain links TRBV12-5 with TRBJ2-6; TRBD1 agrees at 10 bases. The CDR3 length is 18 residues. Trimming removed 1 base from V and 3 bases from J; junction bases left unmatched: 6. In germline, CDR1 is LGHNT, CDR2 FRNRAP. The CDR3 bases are TGTGCTAGTGGTTTGGCGGGACAGGGGTTGCGTGGGGCCAACGTCCTGACTTTC. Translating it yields CASGLAGQGLRGANVLTF. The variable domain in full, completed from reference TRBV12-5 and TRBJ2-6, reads DARVTQTPRHKVTEMGQEVTMRCQPILGHNTVFWYRQTMMQGLELLAYFRNRAPLDDSGMPKDRFSAEMPDATLATLKIQPSEPRDSAVYFCASGLAGQGLRGANVLTFGAGSRLTVL.

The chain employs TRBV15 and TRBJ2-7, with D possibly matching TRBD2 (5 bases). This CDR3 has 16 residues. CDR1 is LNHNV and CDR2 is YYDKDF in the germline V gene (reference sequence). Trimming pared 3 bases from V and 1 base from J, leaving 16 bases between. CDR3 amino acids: CATSRTRSGKSYEQYV. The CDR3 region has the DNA TGTGCCACCAGCAGGACTCGGTCCGGGAAATCCTACGAGCAGTACGTC.

CDR3 residues: CASSFEGADQPQHF. The CDR3 region has the DNA TGTGCCAGCAGCTTTGAGGGGGCGGATCAGCCCCAGCATTTT. The V gene is TRBV7-8, the J gene TRBJ1-5, with 7 bases that match TRBD1. Germline assignment: CDR1 SGHVS and CDR2 FQNEAQ. Losses at the gene ends were 3 bases for V and 5 bases for J; bases not matched to a gene: 4. CDR3 length equals 14 residues.

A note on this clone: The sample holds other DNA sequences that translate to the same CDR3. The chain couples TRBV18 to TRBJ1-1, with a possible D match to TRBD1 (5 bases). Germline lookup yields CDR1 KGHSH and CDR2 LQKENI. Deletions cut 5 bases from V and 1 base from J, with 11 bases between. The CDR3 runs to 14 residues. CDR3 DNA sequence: TGTGCCAGCTCATTAACGGGGGGGAACACTGAAGCTTTCTTT. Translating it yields CASSLTGGNTEAFF.

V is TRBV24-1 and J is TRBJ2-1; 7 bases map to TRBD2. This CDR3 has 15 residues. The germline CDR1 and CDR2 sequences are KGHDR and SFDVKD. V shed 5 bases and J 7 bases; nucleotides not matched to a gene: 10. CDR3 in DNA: TGTGCCACCAGTGGGACGACTAGCCGGCCGAATGAGCAGTTCTTC. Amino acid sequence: CATSGTTSRPNEQFF.

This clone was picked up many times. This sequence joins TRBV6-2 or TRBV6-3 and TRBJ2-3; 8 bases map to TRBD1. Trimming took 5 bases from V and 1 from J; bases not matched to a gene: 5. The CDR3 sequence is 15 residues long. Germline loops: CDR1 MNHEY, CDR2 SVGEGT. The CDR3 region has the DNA TGTGCCAGCAGTATCACGGACAGGGGCACAGATACGCAGTATTTT. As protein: CASSITDRGTDTQYF.

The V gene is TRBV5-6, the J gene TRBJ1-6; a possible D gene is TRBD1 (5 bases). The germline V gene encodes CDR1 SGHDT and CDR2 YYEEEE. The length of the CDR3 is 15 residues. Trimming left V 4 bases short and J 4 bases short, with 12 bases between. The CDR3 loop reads CASSIRSGYNSPLHF. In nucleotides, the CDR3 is TGTGCCAGCAGCATCCGGTCAGGGTATAATTCACCCCTCCACTTT. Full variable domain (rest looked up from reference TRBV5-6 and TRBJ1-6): DAGVTQSPTHLIKTRGQQVTLRCSPKSGHDTVSWYQQALGQGPQFIFQYYEEEERQRGNFPDRFSGHQFPNYSSELNVNALLLGDSALYLCASSIRSGYNSPLHFGNGTRLTVT.

The CDR3 sequence is CASSSDLRYGREQNEQFF. The CDR3 DNA reads TGTGCCAGCAGCTCAGATTTGAGGTACGGGCGGGAGCAGAATGAGCAGTTCTTC. The chain carries TRBV7-9 and TRBJ2-1; 7 bases fit TRBD2. Germline CDR1 reads SEHNR; CDR2 reads FQNEAQ (reference sequence). CDR3 length: 18 amino acids. V shed 4 bases and J 7 bases; nucleotides not matched to a gene: 19.

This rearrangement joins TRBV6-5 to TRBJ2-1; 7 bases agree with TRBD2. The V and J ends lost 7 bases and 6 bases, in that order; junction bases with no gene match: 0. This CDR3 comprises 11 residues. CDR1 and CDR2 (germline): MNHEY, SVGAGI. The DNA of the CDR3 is TGTGCCAGCAAGCGGGGCAATGAGCAGTTCTTC. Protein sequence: CASKRGNEQFF.